Sequencing of this T cell receptor (beta chain) was carried out in a study of cytomegalovirus exposure and HLA in healthy donors. Repertoires were generated with immunoSEQ multiplex PCR, while TCRdb's copy carries only in-frame clones and drops some. The sample includes around 300,000 clones, 70% to 90% of them seen just once. Concerning this clone: Its specificity is unknown.

With 2 bases removed from V and 2 bases from J, the gap between germline ends came to 16 bases. CDR1 MNHEY and CDR2 SMNVEV come from the germline V gene (reference sequence). The CDR3 consists of 16 residues. Points from the study as a whole: Confirmation in vitro established that three CMV-associated chains were specific for CMV antigens.

The chain employs TRBV27 and TRBJ2-7; maybe TRBD2 (6 bases). The sequenced sample was PBMCs. This clonotype originated in a woman younger than 35 in good health and CMV-seronegative. CDR3 loop: CASSLVRDLPAYEQYF. In nucleotides, the CDR3 is TGTGCCAGCAGTTTAGTCAGGGACTTACCTGCCTACGAGCAGTACTTC.